A selection of T cell receptor beta chains follows, all from one sample in a study of cytomegalovirus exposure and HLA in healthy donors. This table comes from immunoSEQ multiplex PCR, and its TCRdb copy is limited to in-frame clones, with some not included. The sample records about 140,000 clones, about four fifths being singletons. Specimen: PBMCs. Source of these receptors: a man aged 35 to 55 in good health and CMV-seropositive. The CDR3 runs from the conserved cysteine through the conserved F or W. The order of the fields is clone size, V gene, D gene, J gene, CDR3 DNA, CDR3 protein. D genes are given only for firm matches. Clone size is stated in some rows and not others, as once, few, many or a class when expanded.

abundance: .; v_gene: TRBV30; d_gene: TRBD2; j_gene: TRBJ2-1; CDR3nt: TGTGCCTGGGGAACCTGGCGGGGGAGCGACAATGAGCAGTTCTTC; CDR3aa: CAWGTWRGSDNEQFF
abundance: .; v_gene: TRBV7-2; d_gene: .; j_gene: TRBJ2-2; CDR3nt: TGTGCCAGCAGCTTATCGGGAACCGGGGAGCTGTTTTTT; CDR3aa: CASSLSGTGELFF
abundance: .; v_gene: TRBV5-1; d_gene: TRBD2; j_gene: TRBJ2-7; CDR3nt: TGCGCCAGCAGCTTCGCCAGCGGGGCCTACGAGCAGTACTTC; CDR3aa: CASSFASGAYEQYF
abundance: .; v_gene: TRBV11-2; d_gene: TRBD1; j_gene: TRBJ1-5; CDR3nt: TGTGCCAGCGGGGACAGGGTCCCCCAGCATTTT; CDR3aa: CASGDRVPQHF
abundance: .; v_gene: TRBV7-9; d_gene: TRBD2; j_gene: TRBJ2-7; CDR3nt: TGTGCCAGCAGCATATCGCTAGCGGTTAGTGCCTACGAGCAGTACTTC; CDR3aa: CASSISLAVSAYEQYF
abundance: once; v_gene: TRBV7-7; d_gene: .; j_gene: TRBJ2-2; CDR3nt: TGTGCTAGCAGCCGAACCGACAGCGGGGAGCTGTTTTTT; CDR3aa: CASSRTDSGELFF
abundance: .; v_gene: TRBV7-2; d_gene: TRBD1; j_gene: TRBJ1-2; CDR3nt: TGTGCCAGCAGCAGAGGGTGGGACAGCCCTGGGATGGGCTACACCTTC; CDR3aa: CASSRGWDSPGMGYTF
abundance: .; v_gene: TRBV4-1; d_gene: TRBD1; j_gene: TRBJ2-5; CDR3nt: TGCGCCAGCAGCAGATCCGGGACAGGGGTAGAGACCCAGTACTTC; CDR3aa: CASSRSGTGVETQYF
abundance: .; v_gene: TRBV4-3; d_gene: TRBD1; j_gene: TRBJ1-1; CDR3nt: TGCGCCAGCAGCCAAATTGACAGGGGGCTTACTGAAGCTTTCTTT; CDR3aa: CASSQIDRGLTEAFF
abundance: .; v_gene: TRBV10-1; d_gene: .; j_gene: TRBJ2-1; CDR3nt: TGCGCCAGCAGCGGGACACCTTACAATGAGCAGTTCTTC; CDR3aa: CASSGTPYNEQFF